This T cell receptor (beta chain) was recorded in a study of CD8+ T cells in alopecia areata. Overall study: People stayed on tofacitinib for 6 to 18 months, then stopped the drug for 6 months.

Treatment indicated: oral pan-JAK inhibitor, 5-10 mg twice daily. CDR1 and CDR2 from the germline V gene are GTSNPN and SVGIG (reference sequence). V was pared by 0 bases and J by 7 bases, with 7 bases between. The CDR3 contains 13 residues. RNA extraction was followed by reverse transcription into cDNA, which acted as the sequencing template. Only in-frame clones appear in the TCRdb table, and some are missing; sequencing was by immunoSEQ multiplex PCR. The repertoire holds some 240,000 clones, with under 60% as singletons. The sequence was collected from a human donor with alopecia areata. This specimen consisted of CD4+ T cells sorted from blood, obtained at week 4, from a patient treated with tofacitinib. This chain uses TRBV30 with TRBJ1-6; TRBD1 might be the D (5 bases). CDR3 in DNA: TGTGCCTGGAGTGTAGGGGAGAATTCACCCCTCCACTTT. It yields the protein CAWSVGENSPLHF.